This passage covers 9 T cell receptor beta chains from one sample sequenced in a study of cytomegalovirus exposure and HLA in healthy donors. With 60 Vbeta and 13 Jbeta primers, the PCR was carried out. Method: immunoSEQ multiplex PCR; TCRdb's copy keeps in-frame clones and lacks some. The sample includes under 150,000 clones, roughly 84% of them seen just once. The source material was PBMCs. These receptors were obtained from a man between 50 and 59 years old in good health and CMV-seronegative.

V gene TRBV7-2 combines with J gene TRBJ2-7; maybe TRBD2 (5 bases). The V end was cut by 5 bases, the J end by 0 bases, with 11 bases between. CDR1 and CDR2 from the germline V gene are SGHTA and FQGNSA. The CDR3 contains 14 residues. The CDR3 sequence: CASSPAGSSYEQYF. The CDR3 nucleotides are TGTGCCAGCAGCCCCGCGGGTTCCTCCTACGAGCAGTACTTC.

This clone was counted a few times. The sample has other DNA sequences that encode this CDR3 too. The J gene is TRBJ1-2, the V gene TRBV20-1, with 8 bases lining up with TRBD1. Germline CDR1 and CDR2: DFQATT and SNEGSKA (reference sequence). CDR3 size: 11 residues. V was pared by 6 bases and J by 7 bases, with 4 bases of the junction left unmatched. CDR3: CSATGVGGYTF. CDR3 in DNA: TGCAGTGCGACAGGGGTAGGTGGCTACACCTTC.

The chain joins TRBV7-2 to TRBJ1-2; 9 positions match TRBD1. The CDR3 extends over 16 amino acids. The V gene's germline CDR1 is SGHTA and CDR2 FQGNSA. Losses at the gene ends were 1 base for V and 6 bases for J; bases not matched to a gene: 9. The CDR3 DNA is TGTGCCAGCAGCTTAGTTGGGACAGGGAGCCTAAATGGCTACACCTTC. Encoded protein: CASSLVGTGSLNGYTF.

The chain employs TRBV30 and TRBJ1-3; the match to TRBD1 covers 8 bases. This CDR3 is 16 amino acids long. Germline V lookup: CDR1 GTSNPN, CDR2 SVGIG (reference sequence). Germline trimming cut 3 bases from V and 1 base from J; bases unmatched to any gene: 8. Here the CDR3 DNA reads TGTGCCTGGAGCTCAGGAACAGGGGGGTCTGGAAACACCATATATTTT. Protein product: CAWSSGTGGSGNTIYF.

This clone was found once. This chain links TRBV5-4 with TRBJ1-1; 7 nucleotides match TRBD1. Germline V gene sequence: CDR1 SGHNT, CDR2 YYREEE (reference sequence). The V and J ends lost 4 bases and 5 bases, in that order; junction bases with no gene match: 2. CDR3 length equals 12 residues. The CDR3 sequence is CASSPTGTEAFF. The CDR3 DNA reads TGTGCCAGCAGCCCGACAGGGACTGAAGCTTTCTTT.

V is TRBV6-1 and J is TRBJ2-3, with 10 bases aligning to TRBD2. Germline V gene data show CDR1 as MNHNS and CDR2 as SASEGT. The V segment lost 6 bases and the J segment 3 bases; nucleotides outside the gene matches: 6. The CDR3 is 15 residues long. CDR3 sequence (DNA): TGTGCCAGCAGATTGACTAGCGGGCGGACAGATACGCAGTATTTT. Translated, it gives CASRLTSGRTDTQYF.

This chain connects TRBV15 to TRBJ2-5, with 12 bases matching TRBD2. With V trimmed by 3 bases and J by 7 bases, 9 bases remained unmatched. This CDR3 has 16 residues. CDR1 LNHNV and CDR2 YYDKDF come from the germline V gene (reference sequence). The DNA of the CDR3 is TGTGCCACCAGCAGGTCCTCTAGCGGGGGGGTTTGGACCCAGTACTTC. This encodes CATSRSSSGGVWTQYF. Full variable domain (rest looked up from reference TRBV15 and TRBJ2-5): DAMVIQNPRYQVTQFGKPVTLSCSQTLNHNVMYWYQQKSSQAPKLLFHYYDKDFNNEADTPDNFQSRRPNTSFCFLDIRSPGLGDTAMYLCATSRSSSGGVWTQYFGPGTRLLVL.

The genes are TRBV7-9 and TRBJ2-7, with TRBD2 matching over 7 bases. The CDR3 length is 12 residues. CDR1 is SEHNR and CDR2 is FQNEAQ in the germline V gene (reference sequence). Losses at the gene ends were 11 bases for V and 7 bases for J; bases not matched to a gene: 11. The CDR3 reads CAAGPGGWEQYF. The CDR3 DNA reads TGTGCCGCTGGCCCGGGGGGTTGGGAGCAGTACTTC.

This chain connects TRBV9 to TRBJ2-5, with TRBD2 matching 10 bases. Germline loops: CDR1 SGDLS, CDR2 YYNGEE. The CDR3 runs 17 residues. J was trimmed by 3 bases and V by 0 bases; bases with no gene match: 8. CDR3 DNA sequence: TGTGCCAGCAGCGTAGGGACGTTTAGCGGGGGGAAAGAGACCCAGTACTTC. It translates to CASSVGTFSGGKETQYF.